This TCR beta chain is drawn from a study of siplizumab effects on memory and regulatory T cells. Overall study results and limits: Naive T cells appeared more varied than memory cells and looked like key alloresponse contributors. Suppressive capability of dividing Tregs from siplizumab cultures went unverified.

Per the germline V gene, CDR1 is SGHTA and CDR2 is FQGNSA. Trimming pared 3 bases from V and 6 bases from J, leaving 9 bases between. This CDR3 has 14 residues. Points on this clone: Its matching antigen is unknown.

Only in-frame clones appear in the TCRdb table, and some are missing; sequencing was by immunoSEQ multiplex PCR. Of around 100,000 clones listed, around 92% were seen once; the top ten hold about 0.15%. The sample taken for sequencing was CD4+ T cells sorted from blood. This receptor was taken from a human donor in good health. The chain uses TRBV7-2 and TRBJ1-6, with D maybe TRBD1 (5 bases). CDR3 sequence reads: CASSLGPTNSPLHF. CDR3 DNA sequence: TGTGCCAGCAGCTTGGGACCGACTAATTCACCCCTCCACTTT. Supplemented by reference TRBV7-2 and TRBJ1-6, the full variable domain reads GAGVSQSPSNKVTEKGKDVELRCDPISGHTALYWYRQSLGQGLEFLIYFQGNSAPDKSGLPSDRFSAERTGGSVSTLTIQRTQQEDSAVYLCASSLGPTNSPLHFGNGTRLTVT.